This TCR beta chain comes out of a study of T cells in Graves' hyperthyroidism and ophthalmopathy. Study-wide results and caveats: Most thyroid clonotypes that were expanded above 0.001 also turned up in blood.

This clonotype has just one count. The target antigen is unknown. A much bigger clone sits one base away, suggesting this may be a read error. Because it lacks the conserved phenylalanine or tryptophan at the end, this CDR3 is likely a read error. TCR beta CDR3 sequences were amplified from RNA transcripts. RT-PCR in the first round (using the HTBI primer set) targeted the TCR CDR3. TCRdb reanalysed the multiplex PCR reads using MiXCR and keeps one entry per CDR3 protein. The sample records about 96,000 distinct CDR3 sequences, around 50% being singletons. The CDR3 sequence is 16 residues long. Trimming stripped 2 bases from V and 3 bases from J, with 16 bases between. CDR1 is SGHTA and CDR2 is FQGNSA in the germline V gene. A patient was excluded if there was uncontrolled infection, other autoimmune disease, pregnancy or lactation. PBMCs stemmed from more than 7.5 ml fresh peripheral blood.

The material sequenced was blood. This clonotype originated in a woman aged 40 to 49 with Graves' hyperthyroidism. The chain links TRBV7-2 to TRBJ1-2, with a possible D match to TRBD1 (6 bases). Here the CDR3 DNA reads TGTGCCAGCAGCTTATGGGCCCTGCCAGGGGACTATGGCTACACCTCC. Its translation: CASSLWALPGDYGYTS.